Below, 11 T cell receptor beta chains from the same sample are listed, as sequenced in a study of T cells in Graves' hyperthyroidism and ophthalmopathy. TCR beta CDR3 regions were amplified from RNA transcripts. The HTBI primer set served for first-round RT-PCR of the TCR CDR3. MiXCR, applied by TCRdb to the multiplex PCR reads, yields one record per CDR3 protein. Of over 400,000 distinct CDR3 sequences listed, approximately 23% are singletons. Sequencing used blood. The receptors here all came from an older woman with Graves' ophthalmopathy.

CDR3 protein: CASSVMGTSATDTQYF. The CDR3 DNA is TGTGCCAGCAGCGTAATGGGGACTAGTGCGACAGATACGCAGTATTTT. The genes are TRBV9 and TRBJ2-3; TRBD2 matches 8 bases. Germline CDR1 is SGDLS and CDR2 is YYNGEE. The CDR3 extends over 16 amino acids. V lost 1 base to trimming and J lost 3 bases; unmatched junction nucleotides: 7.

In its sample, this clonotype was seen a few times. The gene calls are TRBV6-1 and TRBJ1-5; tentatively, D is TRBD1 (5 bases). Looked up from germline, CDR1 is MNHNS and CDR2 is SASEGT. Trimming removed 6 bases from V and 1 base from J, with 7 bases in between. The CDR3 is 13 residues long. The CDR3, as DNA: TGTGCCAGCAGACGGACAAGCAATCAGCCCCAGCATTTT. Translating gives CASRRTSNQPQHF.

This sequence joins TRBV3-1 and TRBJ1-2, with TRBD1 matching 9 bases. Trimming cost V 4 bases and J 7 bases; bases outside gene matches: 7. The CDR3 length is 14 residues. The germline V gene has CDR1 LGHDT and CDR2 YNNKEL (reference sequence). CDR3 loop: CASSPGTGIGGYTF. CDR3 bases: TGTGCCAGCAGCCCCGGGACAGGGATAGGTGGCTACACCTTC.

This clonotype appeared many times. The chain joins TRBV11-3 to TRBJ2-5; D gene unclear. This CDR3 region has 15 residues. Trimming took 2 bases from V and 2 from J, leaving 12 bases between them. The germline CDR1 and CDR2 sequences are SGHNT and YENEEA. CDR3 protein: CASSLRGVPQETQYF. Here the CDR3 DNA reads TGTGCCAGCAGCTTACGTGGGGTTCCTCAAGAGACCCAGTACTTC.

This clonotype was seen many times. V usage is TRBV11-2 and J usage is TRBJ2-7, with D unresolved. CDR1 SGHAT and CDR2 FQNNGV come from the germline V gene. Trimming removed 3 bases at V and 5 bases at J, with 11 bases between. CDR3 size: 13 residues. CDR3 in amino acids: CASSFSFVDEQYF. As DNA, the CDR3 is TGTGCCAGCAGCTTTTCTTTCGTTGACGAGCAGTACTTC. The full variable domain, completed using reference TRBV11-2 and TRBJ2-7, is EAGVAQSPRYKIIEKRQSVAFWCNPISGHATLYWYQQILGQGPKLLIQFQNNGVVDDSQLPKDRFSAERLKGVDSTLKIQPAKLEDSAVYLCASSFSFVDEQYFGPGTRLTVT.

V and J are TRBV10-3 and TRBJ1-1; maybe TRBD1 (5 bases). Germline-derived CDR1 and CDR2 are ENHRY and SYGVKD. The CDR3 runs 15 residues. V lost 0 bases to trimming and J lost 1 base, with 9 bases between them. Here the CDR3 DNA reads TGTGCCATCAGTGAGTCGTCAGGGAGGAACACTGAAGCTTTCTTT. It specifies CAISESSGRNTEAFF.

This clonotype showed up just a few times. This rearrangement joins TRBV20-1 to TRBJ1-2; 10 bases align to TRBD1. The V and J ends lost 5 bases and 0 bases, in that order; junction bases with no gene match: 6. The CDR3 covers 15 residues. The V gene's germline CDR1 is DFQATT and CDR2 SNEGSKA (reference sequence). The CDR3 here is CSAWTGGSANYGYTF. CDR3 nucleotides: TGCAGTGCTTGGACAGGGGGTTCAGCTAACTATGGCTACACCTTC.

The chain carries TRBV11-2 and TRBJ2-1; the match to TRBD2 covers 14 bases. CDR3 length: 15 residues. The germline V gene has CDR1 SGHAT and CDR2 FQNNGV. Trimming at V came to 8 bases and at J to 9 bases, leaving 9 bases not matched to a gene. CDR3 loop: CASLQGLAGGSEQFF. The CDR3 DNA is TGTGCCAGCCTCCAAGGACTAGCGGGAGGAAGTGAGCAGTTCTTC.

V gene TRBV24-1 combines with J gene TRBJ2-3, with 10 bases identical to TRBD1. This CDR3 spans 16 amino acids. From germline, CDR1 is KGHDR and CDR2 SFDVKD. The V and J ends lost 4 bases and 6 bases, in that order; junction bases with no gene match: 9. Here the CDR3 reads CATSDRQGAVADTQYF. Here the CDR3 DNA reads TGTGCCACCAGTGACCGACAGGGGGCGGTGGCCGATACGCAGTATTTT.

Many counts were recorded for this clonotype. This chain connects TRBV6-1 to TRBJ1-6; 7 bases are a match to TRBD1. V shed 6 bases and J 10 bases; nucleotides not matched to a gene: 15. CDR1 is MNHNS and CDR2 is SASEGT in the germline V gene. The CDR3 spans 16 residues. The DNA for the CDR3 is TGTGCCAGCAGGACAGGGTTTCTCACCGTCAGCTCACCCCTCCACTTT. This sequence encodes CASRTGFLTVSSPLHF.

This clonotype was recorded many times. J is TRBJ1-1 and V is TRBV7-8; a possible D gene is TRBD1 (5 bases). Germline V gives CDR1 SGHVS, CDR2 FQNEAQ. The CDR3 has 11 amino acids. V was pared by 4 bases and J by 8 bases, with 8 bases between. In DNA form, the CDR3 reads TGTGCCAGCAGCTACCGGGACGAAGCTTTCTTT. Translated: CASSYRDEAFF. The full variable domain, rest sourced from reference TRBV7-8 and TRBJ1-1, is GAGVSQSPRYKVAKRGQDVALRCDPISGHVSLFWYQQALGQGPEFLTYFQNEAQLDKSGLPSDRFFAERPEGSVSTLKIQRTQQEDSAVYLCASSYRDEAFFGQGTRLTVV.